The next 17 T cell receptor beta chains were all read from a single sample in a study of OX40 agonist ivuxolimab in advanced cancers. Method: immunoSEQ multiplex PCR; TCRdb's copy keeps in-frame clones and lacks some. In the table there are 60,000 or so clones, 87% of which are singletons. The specimen was CD4+ or CD8+ T cells sorted from blood, collected in a trial of the OX40 agonist ivuxolimab. The origin of the receptors is an adult with an advanced solid tumor such as melanoma, head and neck, liver or kidney cancer.

J is TRBJ2-1 and V is TRBV7-3; 9 bases match TRBD1. V shed 4 bases and J 12 bases; nucleotides not matched to a gene: 10. The CDR3 loop spans 14 amino acids. Germline values: CDR1 SGHTA, CDR2 FQGTGA. This CDR3 reads CASSSDTRQGVQFF. Here the CDR3 DNA reads TGTGCCAGCAGCTCCGATACCCGACAGGGGGTGCAGTTCTTC.

This clone was seen a single time. The V and J genes are TRBV28 and TRBJ2-7; TRBD2 is a possible D gene (5 bases). In germline, CDR1 is MDHEN, CDR2 SYDVKM. The V gene lost 4 bases and the J gene lost 2 bases, with 9 bases spanning the gap. This CDR3 is built from 13 residues. CDR3 sequence reads: CASSSGGTYEQYF. In nucleotides, the CDR3 is TGTGCCAGCAGTTCTGGAGGAACCTACGAGCAGTACTTC.

This CDR3 reads CASSQGVLAGGEKLFF. The CDR3 bases are TGCGCCAGCAGCCAAGGGGTTCTAGCAGGGGGGGAAAAACTGTTTTTT. The chain is built from TRBV4-1 and TRBJ1-4; 7 positions match TRBD1. CDR3 length: 16 amino acids. Trimming took 1 base from V and 8 from J; bases not matched to a gene: 10. Per the germline V gene, CDR1 is MGHRA and CDR2 is YSYEKL.

The genes are TRBV15 and TRBJ2-4, with D possibly called TRBD1 or TRBD2 (6 bases each). This CDR3 contains 15 residues. Trimming removed 0 bases from V and 7 bases from J, with 13 bases in between. Germline CDR1 and CDR2: LNHNV and YYDKDF (reference sequence). The CDR3 reads CATSRETGGANIQYF. The CDR3 DNA reads TGTGCCACCAGCAGAGAGACAGGAGGGGCTAACATTCAGTACTTC. Drawing the rest from reference TRBV15 and TRBJ2-4, the complete variable domain is DAMVIQNPRYQVTQFGKPVTLSCSQTLNHNVMYWYQQKSSQAPKLLFHYYDKDFNNEADTPDNFQSRRPNTSFCFLDIRSPGLGDTAMYLCATSRETGGANIQYFGAGTRLSVL.

This chain uses TRBV6-6 with TRBJ1-1; no firm D call. V was pared by 4 bases and J by 0 bases, with 12 bases between. Germline values: CDR1 MNHNY, CDR2 SVGAGI (reference sequence). The CDR3 extends over 15 amino acids. The CDR3 region is CASSSPQKLNTEAFF. The CDR3 nucleotides read TGTGCCAGCAGTTCCCCTCAAAAATTGAACACTGAAGCTTTCTTT.

The chain joins TRBV4-1 to TRBJ1-2, with 7 bases aligning to TRBD1. V was pared by 2 bases and J by 2 bases, with 11 bases of the junction left unmatched. This CDR3 is built from 17 residues. Per the germline V gene, CDR1 is MGHRA and CDR2 is YSYEKL. Here the CDR3 reads CASSQIISGTVNYGYTF. In DNA, the CDR3 is TGCGCCAGCAGCCAAATCATCTCCGGGACAGTCAACTATGGCTACACCTTC.

The chain links TRBV29-1 to TRBJ2-4; 11 nucleotides align to TRBD2. Germline assignment: CDR1 SQVTM and CDR2 ANQGSEA. V shed 2 bases and J 6 bases; nucleotides not matched to a gene: 3. The CDR3 has 14 amino acids. This CDR3 is CSVETSGSANIQYF. The CDR3 nucleotides are TGCAGCGTTGAAACTAGCGGGAGTGCAAACATTCAGTACTTC.

This clone turned up a few times. V usage is TRBV15 and J usage is TRBJ2-3; D possibly corresponds to TRBD2 (5 bases). Germline CDR1 LNHNV, CDR2 YYDKDF (reference sequence). The CDR3 has 16 amino acids. V was shortened by 0 bases and J by 3 bases, with 13 bases between the two germline ends. This CDR3 is CATSRDFTLATDTQYF. CDR3 nucleotides: TGTGCCACCAGCAGAGATTTCACCCTAGCAACAGATACGCAGTATTTT.

The rearrangement links TRBV7-2 to TRBJ2-7; D is ambiguous. The V gene's germline CDR1 is SGHTA and CDR2 FQGNSA. The V end was cut by 5 bases, the J end by 7 bases, with 12 bases between. The CDR3 extends over 12 amino acids. CDR3 coding DNA: TGTGCCAGCAGCCGGATATGGGCGGAGCAGTACTTC. Its translation: CASSRIWAEQYF. Drawing the rest from reference TRBV7-2 and TRBJ2-7, the complete variable domain is GAGVSQSPSNKVTEKGKDVELRCDPISGHTALYWYRQSLGQGLEFLIYFQGNSAPDKSGLPSDRFSAERTGGSVSTLTIQRTQQEDSAVYLCASSRIWAEQYFGPGTRLTVT.

The chain combines TRBV20-1 with TRBJ2-5; tentative D call: TRBD2 (5 bases). The closer fit of TRBJ2-7 to the DNA end suggests the J call may be wrong. Germline-derived CDR1 and CDR2 are DFQATT and SNEGSKA (reference sequence). The CDR3 has 11 residues. Here the CDR3 DNA reads TGCAGTGCTAGCGAGGGCCACGAGCAGTACTTC. As protein: CSASEGHEQYF.

V and J are TRBV27 and TRBJ1-6; TRBD1 matches at 9 bases. V lost 2 bases and J lost 4; bases outside the gene matches: 12. This CDR3 region has 19 residues. The germline CDR1 and CDR2 sequences are MNHEY and SMNVEV (reference sequence). Here the CDR3 reads CASSLERTGAGGYNSPLHF. In DNA, the CDR3 is TGTGCCAGCAGTTTAGAGCGGACAGGGGCGGGCGGGTATAATTCACCCCTCCACTTT.

The chain links TRBV19 to TRBJ1-5; the D gene is possibly TRBD1 (5 bases). The CDR3 covers 13 residues. V dropped 7 bases and J dropped 5 bases, with 12 bases sitting between them. CDR1 is LNHDA, CDR2 SQIVND, per germline (reference sequence). The CDR3 sequence is CASTDNEDQPQHF. CDR3 DNA sequence: TGTGCCAGTACGGACAATGAGGATCAGCCCCAGCATTTT.

In DNA, the CDR3 is TGTGCCAGCAGCTTAGATAGAGCGGGAGTGGGGGACAATGAGCAGTTCTTC. Translated, it gives CASSLDRAGVGDNEQFF. This sequence joins TRBV11-3 and TRBJ2-1, with TRBD2 identical over 8 bases. Per germline, CDR1 SGHNT and CDR2 YENEEA. The V and J ends lost 0 bases and 5 bases, in that order; junction bases with no gene match: 9. The CDR3 totals 17 residues.

The chain is built from TRBV5-1 and TRBJ2-7; D call uncertain. Deletions cut 4 bases from V and 6 bases from J, with 14 bases between. Looked up from germline, CDR1 is SGHRS and CDR2 is YFSETQ. The length of the CDR3 is 13 residues. This chain's CDR3 is CASSLSIPVEQYF. The DNA for the CDR3 is TGCGCCAGCAGCCTATCAATTCCCGTCGAGCAGTACTTC.

This chain uses TRBV5-1 with TRBJ2-3, with unresolved D. V lost 2 bases, J lost 1 base, and 11 bases lay in between. CDR1 and CDR2 (germline): SGHRS, YFSETQ. This CDR3 comprises 15 residues. Written as DNA, the CDR3 is TGCGCCAGCAGCTTTGGGGATTGGGGCACAGATACGCAGTATTTT. Amino acid sequence: CASSFGDWGTDTQYF.

This sequence joins TRBV19 and TRBJ2-7; TRBD1 matches at 12 bases. CDR1 LNHDA and CDR2 SQIVND come from the germline V gene (reference sequence). This CDR3 spans 15 amino acids. Germline trimming cut 6 bases from V and 1 base from J; bases unmatched to any gene: 4. Written as DNA, the CDR3 is TGTGCCAGTAGAAGGGGACAGGGGGCTTCCTACGAGCAGTACTTC. It is translated as CASRRGQGASYEQYF.

V usage is TRBV6-1 and J usage is TRBJ2-2; perhaps TRBD2 as D (6 bases). CDR1 and CDR2 from the germline V gene are MNHNS and SASEGT. With 6 bases removed from V and 6 bases from J, the gap between germline ends came to 11 bases. This CDR3 is built from 13 residues. CDR3 sequence: CASRGRYAGELFF. The CDR3 DNA follows: TGTGCCAGCAGGGGGAGGTACGCCGGGGAGCTGTTTTTT.